A single sample gave rise to the 19 T cell receptor beta chains below, sequenced in a study of vaccination and CD4 T cells after COVID-19. Cultured CD4+ T cell DNA underwent sequencing with the Oncomine TCR Beta short-read assay. One entry per CDR3 protein, called by TCRdb with MiXCR from the PCR reads. The sample includes about 20,000 distinct CDR3 sequences, approximately 59% seen only once; the top ten take about 8.9%. Treatment denoted: approximately nine-day PBMC culture with coronavirus spike peptide pools or control peptides (ViraFEST assay). No antigens are known for them. The starting material was CD4+ T cells from blood, cultured in vitro, obtained after SARS-CoV-2 vaccination. The receptor set was obtained from a human donor who had recovered from COVID-19.

The J gene is TRBJ2-3, the V gene TRBV30; no reliable D call. Germline-derived CDR1 and CDR2 are GTSNPN and SVGIG (reference sequence). The CDR3 is made up of 14 amino acids. Trimming took off 4 bases at V and 9 bases at J, with 20 bases between the two ends. CDR3 in DNA: TGTGCCTGGACTAAGACCCGCTCCTCGGAGACGCAGTATTTT. This translates into CAWTKTRSSETQYF.

V and J are TRBV5-4 and TRBJ2-5, with D perhaps TRBD2 (5 bases). Germline V lookup: CDR1 SGHNT, CDR2 YYREEE (reference sequence). V was trimmed by 0 bases and J by 1 base, leaving 22 bases between them. The CDR3 sequence is 19 residues long. Here the CDR3 DNA reads TGTGCCAGCAGCTTGGGATTTTCGGTGGTCGGGGAAACCCAAGAGACCCAGTACTTC. It specifies CASSLGFSVVGETQETQYF.

The J gene is TRBJ1-2, the V gene TRBV2, with 10 bases that match TRBD1. The trim removed 4 bases at V and 7 bases at J, leaving 9 bases unmatched. CDR1 is SNHLY, CDR2 FYNNEI, per germline. The length of the CDR3 is 15 residues. Here the CDR3 reads CASSAETGGVVGYTF. The CDR3 nucleotides read TGTGCCAGCAGTGCCGAGACAGGGGGCGTCGTTGGCTACACCTTC.

The chain recombines TRBV19 with TRBJ2-3; possibly TRBD2 for D (6 bases). Germline V gene data show CDR1 as LNHDA and CDR2 as SQIVND (reference sequence). V lost 8 bases to trimming and J lost 1 base, with 25 bases between them. This CDR3 contains 18 residues. In nucleotides, the CDR3 is TGTGCCAGTGACATGGGACTGCGGGGCGCCATTGGCACAGATACGCAGTATTTT. Protein product: CASDMGLRGAIGTDTQYF. The full variable domain, completed using reference TRBV19 and TRBJ2-3, is DGGITQSPKYLFRKEGQNVTLSCEQNLNHDAMYWYRQDPGQGLRLIYYSQIVNDFQKGDIAEGYSVSREKKESFPLTVTSAQKNPTAFYLCASDMGLRGAIGTDTQYFGPGTRLTVL.

CDR3: CASSLTTGGSGNQPQHF. In DNA, the CDR3 is TGTGCCAGCTCACTTACGACAGGGGGCTCGGGCAATCAGCCCCAGCATTTT. The V gene is TRBV18, the J gene TRBJ1-5; 10 nucleotides match TRBD1. CDR1 KGHSH and CDR2 LQKENI come from the germline V gene. V shed 4 bases, J shed 2 bases, and the junction held 8 bases outside the gene matches. CDR3 length: 17 amino acids.

The chain links TRBV6-2 or TRBV6-3 to TRBJ1-2; D call uncertain. Germline V gene sequence: CDR1 MNHEY, CDR2 SVGEGT. The CDR3 contains 19 residues. V lost 0 bases to trimming and J lost 4 bases, with 24 bases between them. CDR3 nucleotides: TGTGCCAGCAGTTACTCGAAGCTTCTCGTGCTCTGGGCGAGCTATGGCTACACCTTC. This sequence encodes CASSYSKLLVLWASYGYTF.

This clonotype has more than one count but fewer than ten. For the CDR3, the DNA is TGTGCCAGCAGTTTACTGGGGCTAAATTCACCCCTCCACTTT. Its protein is CASSLLGLNSPLHF. This chain joins TRBV27 and TRBJ1-6; possibly TRBD1 for D (5 bases). In germline, CDR1 is MNHEY, CDR2 SMNVEV (reference sequence). This CDR3 comprises 14 residues. Trimming took 2 bases from V and 7 from J, leaving 9 bases between them.

The J gene is TRBJ2-3, the V gene TRBV2; D possibly corresponds to TRBD2 (6 bases). CDR1 SNHLY and CDR2 FYNNEI come from the germline V gene. There are 15 residues in the CDR3. V lost 2 bases to trimming and J lost 4 bases, with 13 bases between them. CDR3: CASSELALSPDTQYF. The DNA of the CDR3 is TGTGCCAGCAGTGAACTAGCGCTTTCCCCAGATACGCAGTATTTT.

There are a few counts of this clonotype. The chain has TRBV6-1 and TRBJ1-5; D is ambiguous. V lost 8 bases and J lost 6, with 20 bases in between. The CDR3 totals 15 residues. The germline gives CDR1 MNHNS, CDR2 SASEGT. CDR3 loop: CASQTARGSTQPQHF. Written as DNA, the CDR3 is TGTGCCAGCCAAACCGCACGGGGTTCAACTCAGCCCCAGCATTTT.

This clonotype came up a few times. The chain joins TRBV20-1 to TRBJ1-5; TRBD1 might be the D (5 bases). Germline V gene sequence: CDR1 DFQATT, CDR2 SNEGSKA (reference sequence). Trimming shortened V by 3 bases and J by 7 bases, and 10 bases separated the two germline ends. The CDR3 length is 12 residues. The CDR3 region is CSASRVGQPQHF. The CDR3 nucleotides read TGCAGTGCTAGCAGGGTAGGGCAGCCCCAGCATTTT.

The chain carries TRBV20-1 and TRBJ2-7; D possibly corresponds to TRBD1 (6 bases). This CDR3 has 12 residues. Germline CDR1 and CDR2: DFQATT and SNEGSKA (reference sequence). Trimming shortened V by 3 bases and J by 5 bases, and 11 bases separated the two germline ends. The CDR3 reads CSASMTGHEQYF. CDR3 sequence (DNA): TGCAGTGCTAGCATGACAGGTCACGAGCAGTACTTC.

The rearrangement joins TRBV7-3 to TRBJ2-6; tentative D call: TRBD2 (5 bases). V was shortened by 8 bases and J by 2 bases, with 7 bases between the two germline ends. This CDR3 has 13 amino acids. Germline lookup yields CDR1 SGHTA and CDR2 FQGTGA. CDR3 nucleotide sequence: TGTGCCAGCTCGGAGGCTGGGGCCAACGTCCTGACTTTC. Residues: CASSEAGANVLTF.

V usage is TRBV10-3 and J usage is TRBJ2-7, with no clear D. CDR1 ENHRY and CDR2 SYGVKD come from the germline V gene. The CDR3 totals 13 residues. V lost 3 bases, J lost 7 bases, and 13 bases lay in between. This chain's CDR3 is CAISDGPPWEQYF. The CDR3, as DNA: TGTGCCATCAGTGACGGGCCTCCTTGGGAGCAGTACTTC.

J is TRBJ1-1 and V is TRBV19; D unresolved. Per germline, CDR1 LNHDA and CDR2 SQIVND (reference sequence). The length of the CDR3 is 13 residues. The V and J ends lost 4 bases and 3 bases respectively, with 9 bases between them. The CDR3 is CASSRQADTEAFF. The CDR3 bases are TGTGCCAGTAGTAGACAAGCGGACACTGAAGCTTTCTTT.

The chain carries TRBV2 and TRBJ2-2; a possible D gene is TRBD1 (6 bases). The length of the CDR3 is 15 residues. V lost 2 bases and J lost 4, with 11 bases in between. CDR1 is SNHLY, CDR2 FYNNEI, per germline. The CDR3 is CASSELGAGTGELFF. The CDR3 DNA is TGTGCCAGCAGTGAACTGGGGGCAGGCACCGGGGAGCTGTTTTTT.

This clonotype was detected only a few times. The chain recombines TRBV27 with TRBJ1-1; no firm D call. Germline V gives CDR1 MNHEY, CDR2 SMNVEV (reference sequence). Trimming shortened V by 1 base and J by 1 base, and 4 bases separated the two germline ends. The CDR3 is 13 residues long. The CDR3 sequence: CASSLYANTEAFF. CDR3 bases: TGTGCCAGCAGTTTATACGCGAACACTGAAGCTTTCTTT.

With regard to this clonotype: Germline is not matched at one junction end, which may reflect a read error. V gene TRBV6-1 combines with J gene TRBJ2-1; possibly TRBD1 or TRBD2 for D (5 bases each). This CDR3 region has 14 residues. Germline V gives CDR1 MNHNS, CDR2 SASEGT. The DNA for the CDR3 is TGTGCCAGCATCCACGGCCGAGGGGCACAAGAGCAGTTTTTC. It is translated as CASIHGRGAQEQFF.

This clonotype was found once. The CDR3 does not close with the conserved phenylalanine or tryptophan, likely indicating a read error. The chain links TRBV6-1 to TRBJ1-5, with 7 bases matching TRBD1. This CDR3 is 15 amino acids long. V lost 6 bases, J lost 7 bases, and 12 bases stayed unmatched. Germline V gene lookup returns CDR1 MNHNS and CDR2 SASEGT. CDR3 amino acids: CASSVLSGGGQPQHS. As DNA, the CDR3 is TGTGCCAGCAGCGTATTGTCAGGGGGGGGGCAGCCCCAGCATTCT.

This clonotype has a handful of counts. This chain uses TRBV20-1 with TRBJ1-2; possible D gene TRBD1, 5 bases. Germline V gene lookup returns CDR1 DFQATT and CDR2 SNEGSKA (reference sequence). Trimming cost V 1 base and J 3 bases, with 15 bases left between them. The CDR3 has 15 amino acids. The CDR3 sequence: CSARGIFGAYYGYTF. In nucleotides, the CDR3 is TGCAGTGCTAGAGGCATATTCGGGGCCTACTATGGCTACACCTTC.